The entry below gives a single TCR beta chain sequence along with its context. Its specificity is unknown. The source of the sample is a study of T cell responses to AZD1222 COVID-19 vaccine. This CDR3 contains 14 residues. V was pared by 5 bases and J by 8 bases, with 8 bases of the junction left unmatched. Germline CDR1 and CDR2: LNHDA and SQIVND (reference sequence). Profiling relied on immunoSEQ multiplex PCR, and the TCRdb table lists in-frame clones only, not all of them. The data hold some 150,000 clones, with around 90% observed a single time. Study conclusions and caveats: Spike was spanned by vaccine-associated CD4 TCRs, with dominance at 160-218 and 743-854. Targets within unmutated variant regions were reportedly found for nearly half of spike-specific TCRs. Spike-specific TCRs gained breadth and depth after people received two AZD1222 doses.

The J gene is TRBJ2-1, the V gene TRBV19; TRBD1 aligns across 8 bases. The sequence came from an adult who received the AZD1222 COVID-19 vaccine. Here the sequenced sample was peripheral blood, taken 28 days after the second AZD1222 dose. In DNA, the CDR3 is TGTGCCAGTAGTTACGACAGGGGACGTGATGAGCAGTTCTTC. Its translation: CASSYDRGRDEQFF.